This is a list of T cell receptor beta chains from one sample in a study of shared clonotypes between healthy human individuals. Measured with immunoSEQ multiplex PCR; TCRdb has only the in-frame clones, and not every one. The table includes about 2.5 million clones, 80% to 95% detected once. The sequencing sample was made of naive CD4+ T cells from PBMCs. The origin of the receptors is a man between 18 and 29 years old in good health. Some clones in this sample may be carry-over from other donors' samples. Each CDR3 is given with its conserved first and last residue. The order of the fields is V gene, J gene, CDR3 length, CDR3 protein.

TRBV6-5	TRBJ2-7	14	CASSPGTGPHEQYF
TRBV19	TRBJ2-7	16	CASSIDLWAGSYEQYF
TRBV7-2	TRBJ2-1	14	CASSLSGRNNEQFF
TRBV21-1	TRBJ2-2	16	CASSKSSARLTGELFF
TRBV6-8	TRBJ2-7	15	CASSYEPGRLDEQYF
TRBV5-4	TRBJ2-1	18	CASRDLTGRTEKYNEQFF
TRBV25-1	TRBJ2-7	17	CASSPRQGLAGFYEQYF
TRBV29-1	TRBJ2-1	13	CSHAGNSYNEQFF
TRBV28	TRBJ2-7	15	CASRPGGVGPYEQYF
TRBV28	TRBJ1-1	14	CASFEQGRGTEAFF